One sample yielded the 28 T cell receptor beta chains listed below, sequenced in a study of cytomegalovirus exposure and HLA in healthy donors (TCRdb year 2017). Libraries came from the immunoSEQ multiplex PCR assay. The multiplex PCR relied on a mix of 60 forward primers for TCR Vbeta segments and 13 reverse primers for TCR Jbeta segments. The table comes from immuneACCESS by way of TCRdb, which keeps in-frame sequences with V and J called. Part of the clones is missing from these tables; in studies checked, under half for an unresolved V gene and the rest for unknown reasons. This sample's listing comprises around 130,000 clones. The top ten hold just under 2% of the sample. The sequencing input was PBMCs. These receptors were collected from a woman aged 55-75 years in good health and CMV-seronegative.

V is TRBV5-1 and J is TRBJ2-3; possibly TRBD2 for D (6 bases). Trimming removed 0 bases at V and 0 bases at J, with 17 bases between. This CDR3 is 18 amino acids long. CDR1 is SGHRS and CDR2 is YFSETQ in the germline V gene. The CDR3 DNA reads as TGCGCCAGCAGCTTGGCCTTATTGGGACTGTCTAGCACAGATACGCAGTATTTT. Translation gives CASSLALLGLSSTDTQYF.

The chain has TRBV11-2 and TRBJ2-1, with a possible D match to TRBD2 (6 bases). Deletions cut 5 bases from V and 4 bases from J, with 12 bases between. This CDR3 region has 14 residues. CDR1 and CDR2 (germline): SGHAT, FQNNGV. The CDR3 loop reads CASSLLGGYNEQFF. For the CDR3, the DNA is TGTGCCAGCAGCCTCCTTGGGGGGTACAATGAGCAGTTCTTC.

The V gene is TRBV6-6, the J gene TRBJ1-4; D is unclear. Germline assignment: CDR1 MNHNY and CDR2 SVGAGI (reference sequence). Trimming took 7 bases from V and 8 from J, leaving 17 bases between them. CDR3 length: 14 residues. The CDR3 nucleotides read TGTGCCAGCAAGTTAAATGAGTTTATGGAAAAACTGTTTTTT. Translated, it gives CASKLNEFMEKLFF.

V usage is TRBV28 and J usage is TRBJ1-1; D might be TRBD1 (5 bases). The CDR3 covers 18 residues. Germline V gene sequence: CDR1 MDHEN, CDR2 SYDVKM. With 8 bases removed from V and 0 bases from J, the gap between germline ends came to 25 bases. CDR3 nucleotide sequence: TGTGCCAGCCGTAATCTGGGGCTGTATGGGTTAATGAACACTGAAGCTTTCTTT. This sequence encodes CASRNLGLYGLMNTEAFF.

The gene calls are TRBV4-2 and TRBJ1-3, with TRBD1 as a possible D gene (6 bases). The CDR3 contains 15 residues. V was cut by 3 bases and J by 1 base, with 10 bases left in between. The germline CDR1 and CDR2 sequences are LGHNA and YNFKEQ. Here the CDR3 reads CASSQTDSSGNTIYF. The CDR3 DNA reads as TGTGCCAGCAGCCAGACGGACAGTTCTGGAAACACCATATATTTT.

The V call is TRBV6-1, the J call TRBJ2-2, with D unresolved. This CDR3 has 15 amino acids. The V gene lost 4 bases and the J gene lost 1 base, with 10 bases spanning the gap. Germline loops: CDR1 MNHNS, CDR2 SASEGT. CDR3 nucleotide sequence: TGTGCCAGCAGTGTCGTGTCGTGGAACACCGGGGAGCTGTTTTTT. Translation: CASSVVSWNTGELFF.

The DNA for the CDR3 is TGTGCCAGCAGCTTAGTGCCCGGGACAGGGGCGGGGGAAAAACTGTTTTTT. Protein: CASSLVPGTGAGEKLFF. This rearrangement joins TRBV7-9 to TRBJ1-4; TRBD1 matches at 10 bases. The CDR3 runs 17 residues. V shed 1 base and J 8 bases; nucleotides not matched to a gene: 10. Germline assignment: CDR1 SEHNR and CDR2 FQNEAQ (reference sequence). The full variable domain, its missing parts supplied by reference TRBV7-9 and TRBJ1-4, is DTGVSQNPRHKITKRGQNVTFRCDPISEHNRLYWYRQTLGQGPEFLTYFQNEAQLEKSRLLSDRFSAERPKGSFSTLEIQRTEQGDSAMYLCASSLVPGTGAGEKLFFGSGTQLSVL.

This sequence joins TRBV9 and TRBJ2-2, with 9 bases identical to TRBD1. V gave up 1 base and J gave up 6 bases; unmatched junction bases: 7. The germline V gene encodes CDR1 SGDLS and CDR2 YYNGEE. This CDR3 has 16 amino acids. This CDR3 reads CASSVSGTGTAGELFF. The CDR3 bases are TGTGCCAGCAGCGTATCCGGGACAGGGACGGCCGGGGAGCTGTTTTTT.

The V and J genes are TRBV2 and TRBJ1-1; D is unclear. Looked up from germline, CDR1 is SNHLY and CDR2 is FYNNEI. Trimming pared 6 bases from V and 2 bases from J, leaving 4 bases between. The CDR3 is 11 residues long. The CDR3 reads CASRANTEAFF. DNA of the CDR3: TGTGCCAGCAGAGCTAACACTGAAGCTTTCTTT.

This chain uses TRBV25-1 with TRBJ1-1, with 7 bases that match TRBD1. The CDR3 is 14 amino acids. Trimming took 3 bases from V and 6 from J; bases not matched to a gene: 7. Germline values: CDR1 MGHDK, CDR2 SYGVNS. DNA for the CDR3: TGTGCCAGCAGTGATACCAGGGGGAGCGCTGAAGCTTTCTTT. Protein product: CASSDTRGSAEAFF.

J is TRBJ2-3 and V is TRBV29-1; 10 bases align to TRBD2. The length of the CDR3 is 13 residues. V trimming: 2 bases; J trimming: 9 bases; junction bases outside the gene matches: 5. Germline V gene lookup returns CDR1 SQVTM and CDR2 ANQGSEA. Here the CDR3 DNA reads TGCAGCGTTGAACTAGCGGGGGTTGACACGCAGTATTTT. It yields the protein CSVELAGVDTQYF.

CDR3 amino acids: CSVELLSMNTEAFF. Here the CDR3 DNA reads TGCAGCGTTGAATTACTTTCGATGAACACTGAAGCTTTCTTT. This rearrangement joins TRBV29-1 to TRBJ1-1; the D is unclear. The germline V and J ends were trimmed by 2 bases and 0 bases, with 10 bases remaining between them. The CDR3 sequence is 14 residues long. CDR1 is SQVTM, CDR2 ANQGSEA, per germline.

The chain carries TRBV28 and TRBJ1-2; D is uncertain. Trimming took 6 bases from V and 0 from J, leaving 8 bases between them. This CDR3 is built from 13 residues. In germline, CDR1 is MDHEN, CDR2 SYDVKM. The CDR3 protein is CASSLVANYGYTF. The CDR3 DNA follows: TGTGCCAGCAGCCTCGTCGCTAACTATGGCTACACCTTC.

The CDR3 region has the DNA TGTGCCAGTACTAACAGGGGACTAGCGGGACTCGCGAAGTATACTAGCACAGATACGCAGTATTTT. This codes for CASTNRGLAGLAKYTSTDTQYF. The V call is TRBV19, the J call TRBJ2-3, with 13 bases lining up with TRBD2. The CDR3 runs to 22 residues. Germline V gives CDR1 LNHDA, CDR2 SQIVND (reference sequence). V lost 7 bases to trimming and J lost 0 bases; unmatched junction nucleotides: 22.

The CDR3 sequence is CASSGLRVKGNTIYF. The CDR3 bases are TGTGCCAGCAGTGGCCTCCGGGTCAAAGGAAACACCATATATTTT. This rearrangement joins TRBV6-1 to TRBJ1-3; D is unresolved. The length of the CDR3 is 15 residues. Trimming cost V 4 bases and J 4 bases, with 14 bases left between them. Germline V gene data show CDR1 as MNHNS and CDR2 as SASEGT.

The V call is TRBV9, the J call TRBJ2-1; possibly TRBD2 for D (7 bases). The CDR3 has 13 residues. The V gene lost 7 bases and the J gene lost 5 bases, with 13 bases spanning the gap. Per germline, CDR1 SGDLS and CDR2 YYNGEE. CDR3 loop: CASGGGGDNEQFF. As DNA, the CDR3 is TGTGCCAGCGGGGGGGGCGGGGACAATGAGCAGTTCTTC.

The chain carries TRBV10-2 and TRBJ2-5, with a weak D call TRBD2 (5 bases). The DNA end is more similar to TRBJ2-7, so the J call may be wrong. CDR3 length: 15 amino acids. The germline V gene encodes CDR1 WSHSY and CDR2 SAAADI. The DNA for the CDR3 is TGCGCCAGCAGTACCCAAGCGGCGCATCACTACGAGCAGTACTTC. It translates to CASSTQAAHHYEQYF.

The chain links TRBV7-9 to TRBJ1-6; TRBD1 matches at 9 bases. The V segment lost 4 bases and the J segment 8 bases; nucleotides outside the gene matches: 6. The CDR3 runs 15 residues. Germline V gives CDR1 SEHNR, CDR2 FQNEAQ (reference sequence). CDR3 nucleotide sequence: TGTGCCAGCAGCTCTACCGGGACAGGGTATTCACCCCTCCACTTT. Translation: CASSSTGTGYSPLHF.

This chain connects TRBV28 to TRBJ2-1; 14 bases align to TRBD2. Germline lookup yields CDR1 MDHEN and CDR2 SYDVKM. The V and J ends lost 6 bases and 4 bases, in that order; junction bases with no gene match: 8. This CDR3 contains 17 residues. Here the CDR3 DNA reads TGTGCCAGCAGGCGACTAGCGGGGGGGAGTCTATACAATGAGCAGTTCTTC. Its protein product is CASRRLAGGSLYNEQFF.

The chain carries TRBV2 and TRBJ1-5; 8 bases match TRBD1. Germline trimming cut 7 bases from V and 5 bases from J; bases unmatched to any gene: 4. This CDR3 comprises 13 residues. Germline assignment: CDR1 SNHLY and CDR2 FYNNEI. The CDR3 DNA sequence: TGTGCCAGCAAGACAGGGGCGGATCAGCCCCAGCATTTT. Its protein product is CASKTGADQPQHF.

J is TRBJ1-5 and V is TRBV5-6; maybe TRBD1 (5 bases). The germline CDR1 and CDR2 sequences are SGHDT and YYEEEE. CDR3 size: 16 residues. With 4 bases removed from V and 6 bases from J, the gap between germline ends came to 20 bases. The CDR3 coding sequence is TGTGCCAGCAGCCTTGGGGGAGGGGATATTCGTCAGCCCCAGCATTTT. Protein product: CASSLGGGDIRQPQHF.

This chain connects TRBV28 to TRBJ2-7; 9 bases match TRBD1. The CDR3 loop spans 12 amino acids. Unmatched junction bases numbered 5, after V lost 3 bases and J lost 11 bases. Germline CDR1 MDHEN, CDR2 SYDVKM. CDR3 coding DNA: TGTGCCAGCAGTTTTGGGACAGGGTTTGAGTACTTC. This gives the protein CASSFGTGFEYF.

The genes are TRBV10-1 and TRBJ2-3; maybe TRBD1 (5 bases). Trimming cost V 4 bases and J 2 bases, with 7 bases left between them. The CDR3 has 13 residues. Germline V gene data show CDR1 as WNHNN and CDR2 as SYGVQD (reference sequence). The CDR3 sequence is CASSVRDTDTQYF. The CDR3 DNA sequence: TGCGCCAGCAGTGTCAGGGACACAGATACGCAGTATTTT.

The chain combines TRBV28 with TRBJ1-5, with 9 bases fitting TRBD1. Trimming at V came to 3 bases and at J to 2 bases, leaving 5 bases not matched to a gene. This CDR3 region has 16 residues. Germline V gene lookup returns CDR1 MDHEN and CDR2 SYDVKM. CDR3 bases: TGTGCCAGCAGTTTCCTCGGACAGGGGCGCAATCAGCCCCAGCATTTT. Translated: CASSFLGQGRNQPQHF.

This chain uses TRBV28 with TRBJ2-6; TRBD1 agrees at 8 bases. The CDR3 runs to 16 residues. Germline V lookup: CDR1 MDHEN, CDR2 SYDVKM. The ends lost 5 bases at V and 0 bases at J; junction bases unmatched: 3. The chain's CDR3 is CASSRQGSSGANVLTF. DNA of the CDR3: TGTGCCAGCAGTCGACAGGGGAGCTCTGGGGCCAACGTCCTGACTTTC.

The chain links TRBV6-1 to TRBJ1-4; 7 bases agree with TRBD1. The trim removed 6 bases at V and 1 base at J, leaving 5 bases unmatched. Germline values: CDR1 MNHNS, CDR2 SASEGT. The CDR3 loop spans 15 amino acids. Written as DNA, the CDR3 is TGTGCCAGCAGGGGTTACAGGGGAACTAATGAAAAACTGTTTTTT. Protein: CASRGYRGTNEKLFF.

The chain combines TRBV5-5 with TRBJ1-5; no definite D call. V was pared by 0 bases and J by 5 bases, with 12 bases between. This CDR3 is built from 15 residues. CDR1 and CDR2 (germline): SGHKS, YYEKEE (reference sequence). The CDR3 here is CASSLDVWEDQPQHF. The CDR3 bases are TGTGCCAGCAGCTTGGACGTTTGGGAGGATCAGCCCCAGCATTTT. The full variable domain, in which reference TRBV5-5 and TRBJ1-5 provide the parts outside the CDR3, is DAGVTQSPTHLIKTRGQQVTLRCSPISGHKSVSWYQQVLGQGPQFIFQYYEKEERGRGNFPDRFSARQFPNYSSELNVNALLLGDSALYLCASSLDVWEDQPQHFGDGTRLSIL.

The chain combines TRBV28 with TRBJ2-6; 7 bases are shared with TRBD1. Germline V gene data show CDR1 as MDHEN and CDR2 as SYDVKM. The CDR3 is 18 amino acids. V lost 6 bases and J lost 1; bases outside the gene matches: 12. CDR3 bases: TGTGCCAGCAGGCTGGTTGGGACAGCGTCTTCTGGGGCCAACGTCCTGACTTTC. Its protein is CASRLVGTASSGANVLTF.